Listed here are 5 T cell receptor beta chains from one sample, sequenced in a study of T cell responses to AZD1222 COVID-19 vaccine. Sequencing was performed with immunoSEQ multiplex PCR; in TCRdb, only in-frame clones are kept and a portion is missing. The sample lists tens of thousands of clones, about nine tenths occurring once. The material sequenced was peripheral blood, taken on day 0 of AZD1222 vaccination. The receptor source for this set is an adult in good health.

V and J are TRBV28 and TRBJ2-7, with TRBD2 identical over 7 bases. V was clipped by 7 bases and J by 3 bases; unmatched bases: 18. From germline, CDR1 is MDHEN and CDR2 SYDVKM. The CDR3 extends over 17 amino acids. CDR3 sequence reads: CASKHGGSYFSRYEQYF. In DNA, the CDR3 is TGTGCCAGCAAGCACGGCGGGAGTTACTTTTCCCGCTACGAGCAGTACTTC.

V gene TRBV11-2 combines with J gene TRBJ2-1; 7 positions agree with TRBD2. The CDR3 covers 14 residues. The V segment lost 5 bases and the J segment 1 base; nucleotides outside the gene matches: 2. From germline, CDR1 is SGHAT and CDR2 FQNNGV. This CDR3 is CASSGGGSYNEQFF. The CDR3 DNA is TGTGCCAGCAGCGGGGGGGGTTCCTACAATGAGCAGTTCTTC.

This rearrangement joins TRBV11-2 to TRBJ2-5; TRBD1 agrees at 9 bases. The germline CDR1 and CDR2 sequences are SGHAT and FQNNGV. This CDR3 region has 15 residues. V trimming: 4 bases; J trimming: 4 bases; junction bases outside the gene matches: 7. Written as DNA, the CDR3 is TGTGCCAGCAGCTCCCGACAGGGGGGGATAGAGACCCAGTACTTC. Amino acids: CASSSRQGGIETQYF.

The DNA of the CDR3 is TGTGCCAGCAGCCAAGTGTGGGGTAGCTCCTACGAGCAGTACTTC. Translated, it gives CASSQVWGSSYEQYF. V gene TRBV3-1 (or the pseudogene TRBV3-2) combines with J gene TRBJ2-7; D unresolved. The ends were cut back, 1 base at V and 0 bases at J, with 10 bases in the middle. Germline V gives CDR1 LGHDT, CDR2 YNNKEL (reference sequence). The CDR3 runs to 15 residues.

The gene calls are TRBV4-1 and TRBJ1-5, with D unclear. Trimming removed 0 bases at V and 7 bases at J, with 7 bases between. The CDR3 is made up of 13 amino acids. Germline V CDR1 and CDR2: MGHRA, YSYEKL. In DNA, the CDR3 is TGCGCCAGCAGCCAAGAGGGCAGGCAGCCCCAGCATTTT. Its translation is CASSQEGRQPQHF.